Following are 9 T cell receptor beta chains from one sample sequenced in a study of cytomegalovirus exposure and HLA in healthy donors (TCRdb year 2017). The library came from the immunoSEQ multiplex PCR assay. A mixture of 60 forward primers for TCR Vbeta segments and 13 reverse primers for TCR Jbeta segments was used in the multiplex PCR. What TCRdb holds here is the immuneACCESS table cut down to in-frame rearrangements. Part of the clones is not present; checked against another copy, under half of the missing clones reflect an unresolved V gene, and the others are unexplained. The sample table contains fewer than 150,000 clones; only one count was recorded for approximately 75% of them. Jointly, the top ten make up less than 5.5% of the sample. The sequenced material came from PBMCs. These TCRs come from a man aged 45-65 years in good health and CMV-seropositive.

This chain connects TRBV5-1 to TRBJ2-1, with 8 bases lining up with TRBD2. V shed 1 base, J shed 2 bases, and the junction held 8 bases outside the gene matches. The germline CDR1 and CDR2 sequences are SGHRS and YFSETQ. This CDR3 region has 17 residues. The CDR3 spells CASSLTESGSAYNEQFF. The CDR3 DNA sequence: TGCGCCAGCAGCTTGACTGAAAGCGGGAGCGCCTACAATGAGCAGTTCTTC.

This clone was observed once. V gene TRBV19 combines with J gene TRBJ2-3; a possible D gene is TRBD2 (6 bases). The CDR3 consists of 14 residues. CDR1 is LNHDA, CDR2 SQIVND, per germline (reference sequence). The V end lost 7 bases, the J end lost 6 bases, and 17 bases lay between the germline ends. DNA for the CDR3: TGTGCCAGTACGGGCGGGACCTTTTATGATACGCAGTATTTT. The encoded protein is CASTGGTFYDTQYF.

A few counts support this clone. The same CDR3 is also encoded by other DNA sequences in this sample. The chain links TRBV5-1 to TRBJ1-2; 9 bases match TRBD1. Unmatched junction bases numbered 10, after V lost 5 bases and J lost 2 bases. This CDR3 region has 16 residues. The germline V gene has CDR1 SGHRS and CDR2 YFSETQ. Here the CDR3 reads CASRPRPGQGNYGYTF. The CDR3 DNA follows: TGCGCCAGCAGGCCCCGCCCGGGACAGGGAAACTATGGCTACACCTTC. The full variable domain, in which reference TRBV5-1 and TRBJ1-2 provide the parts outside the CDR3, is KAGVTQTPRYLIKTRGQQVTLSCSPISGHRSVSWYQQTPGQGLQFLFEYFSETQRNKGNFPGRFSGRQFSNSRSEMNVSTLELGDSALYLCASRPRPGQGNYGYTFGSGTRLTVV.

The chain uses TRBV6-6 and TRBJ1-5, with 8 nucleotides matching TRBD1. The CDR3 extends over 15 amino acids. Germline loops: CDR1 MNHNY, CDR2 SVGAGI (reference sequence). J lost 7 bases, V lost 6 bases, and 11 bases had no gene match. The CDR3 region is CASSHSGQGQQPQHF. Here the CDR3 DNA reads TGTGCCAGCAGCCACAGCGGACAGGGACAACAGCCCCAGCATTTT.

The genes are TRBV2 and TRBJ2-7; no clear D gene. The germline CDR1 and CDR2 sequences are SNHLY and FYNNEI. The CDR3 is 11 residues long. The V end was cut by 8 bases, the J end by 6 bases, with 11 bases between. CDR3 bases: TGTGCCAGCTCGGTTTTGAGCGAGCAGTACTTC. The encoded protein is CASSVLSEQYF.

The J gene is TRBJ2-3, the V gene TRBV6-5, with 8 positions matching TRBD2. CDR3 size: 16 residues. V lost 4 bases and J lost 4; bases outside the gene matches: 10. Germline loops: CDR1 MNHEY, CDR2 SVGAGI. Here the CDR3 DNA reads TGTGCCAGCAGTTCGACGAGGACTAGCTATTCAGATACGCAGTATTTT. It yields the protein CASSSTRTSYSDTQYF.

Only a few counts were recorded for this clone. The rearrangement joins TRBV27 to TRBJ2-1, with 7 bases that match TRBD2. Germline CDR1 and CDR2: MNHEY and SMNVEV (reference sequence). The V gene end was trimmed by 5 bases and the J gene end by 4 bases; junction bases not matched to a gene: 8. This CDR3 spans 15 amino acids. This CDR3 reads CASSLSSGGYNEQFF. As DNA, the CDR3 is TGTGCCAGCAGTCTGTCTAGCGGTGGTTACAATGAGCAGTTCTTC.

The V and J genes are TRBV2 and TRBJ2-5, with D hard to call. CDR3 length equals 13 residues. The V and J ends lost 6 bases and 5 bases respectively, with 13 bases between them. Per germline, CDR1 SNHLY and CDR2 FYNNEI. As DNA, the CDR3 is TGTGCCAGCAGCCTGACCCGGGTTGAGACCCAGTACTTC. The encoded protein is CASSLTRVETQYF.

This clone was detected only a few times. The chain joins TRBV10-2 to TRBJ1-4; no firm D call. Trimming cost V 5 bases and J 4 bases, with 8 bases left between them. Germline V CDR1 and CDR2: WSHSY, SAAADI. CDR3 length equals 13 residues. Here the CDR3 reads CASSNGDNEKLFF. The CDR3 DNA is TGCGCCAGCAGTAACGGGGATAATGAAAAACTGTTTTTT.